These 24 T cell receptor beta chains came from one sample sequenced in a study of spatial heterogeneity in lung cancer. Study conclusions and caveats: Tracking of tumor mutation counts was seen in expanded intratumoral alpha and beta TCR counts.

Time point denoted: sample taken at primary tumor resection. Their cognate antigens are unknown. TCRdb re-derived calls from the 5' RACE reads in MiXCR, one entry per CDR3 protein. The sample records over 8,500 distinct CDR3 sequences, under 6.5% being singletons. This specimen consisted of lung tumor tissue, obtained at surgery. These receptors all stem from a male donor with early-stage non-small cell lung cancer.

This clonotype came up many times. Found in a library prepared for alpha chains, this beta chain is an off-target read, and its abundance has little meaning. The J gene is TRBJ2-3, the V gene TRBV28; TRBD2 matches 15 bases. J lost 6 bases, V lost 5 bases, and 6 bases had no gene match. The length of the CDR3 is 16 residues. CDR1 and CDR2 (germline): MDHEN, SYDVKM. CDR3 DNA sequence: TGTGCCAGCAGTCCCGGGACTAGCGGGAGGAGGGATACGCAGTATTTT. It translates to CASSPGTSGRRDTQYF.

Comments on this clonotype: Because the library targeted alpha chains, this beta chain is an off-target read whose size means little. CDR3 sequence: CATSREGLAGQETQYF. The DNA for the CDR3 is TGTGCCACCAGCAGGGAGGGACTAGCGGGACAAGAGACCCAGTACTTC. The chain carries TRBV15 and TRBJ2-5, with TRBD2 matching over 13 bases. The length of the CDR3 is 16 residues. V was clipped by 3 bases and J by 2 bases; unmatched bases: 3. CDR1 is LNHNV, CDR2 YYDKDF, per germline (reference sequence).

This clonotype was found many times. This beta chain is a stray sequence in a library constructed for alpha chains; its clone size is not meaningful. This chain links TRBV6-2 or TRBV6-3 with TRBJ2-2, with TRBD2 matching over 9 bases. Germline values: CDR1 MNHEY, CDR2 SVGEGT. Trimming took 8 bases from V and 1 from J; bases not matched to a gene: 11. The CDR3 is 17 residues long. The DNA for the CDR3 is TGTGCCAGCGGACGATTACTTAGCGGGGGGAACACCGGGGAGCTGTTTTTT. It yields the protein CASGRLLSGGNTGELFF.

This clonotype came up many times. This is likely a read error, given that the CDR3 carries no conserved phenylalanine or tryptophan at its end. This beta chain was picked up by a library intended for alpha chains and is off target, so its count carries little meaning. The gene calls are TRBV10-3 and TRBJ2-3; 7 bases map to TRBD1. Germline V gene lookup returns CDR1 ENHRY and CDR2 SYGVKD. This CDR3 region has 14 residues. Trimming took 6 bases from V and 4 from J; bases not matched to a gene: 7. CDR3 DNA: TGTGCCATCAGCCTCCGACAGGGCTCAGATACGCAGTATTTA. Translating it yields CAISLRQGSDTQYL.

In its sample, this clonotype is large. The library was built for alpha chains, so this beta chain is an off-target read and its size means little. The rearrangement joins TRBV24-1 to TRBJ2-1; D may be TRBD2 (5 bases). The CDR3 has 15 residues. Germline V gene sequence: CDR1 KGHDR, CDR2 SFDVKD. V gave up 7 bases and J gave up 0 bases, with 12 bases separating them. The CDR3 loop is CATRGRGVSYNEQFF. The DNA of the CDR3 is TGTGCCACCAGGGGCCGGGGAGTCTCCTACAATGAGCAGTTCTTC.

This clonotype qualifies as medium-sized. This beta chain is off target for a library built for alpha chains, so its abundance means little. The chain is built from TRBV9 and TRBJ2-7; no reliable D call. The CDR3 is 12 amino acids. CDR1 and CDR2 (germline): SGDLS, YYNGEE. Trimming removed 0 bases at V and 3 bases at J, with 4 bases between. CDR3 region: CASSVGSYEQYF. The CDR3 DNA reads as TGTGCCAGCAGCGTAGGCAGCTACGAGCAGTACTTC.

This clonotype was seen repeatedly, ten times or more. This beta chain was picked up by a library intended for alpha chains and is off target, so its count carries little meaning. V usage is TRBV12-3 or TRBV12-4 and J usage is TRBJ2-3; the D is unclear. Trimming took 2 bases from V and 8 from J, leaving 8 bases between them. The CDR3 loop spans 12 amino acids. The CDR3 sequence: CASSLIMGTQYF. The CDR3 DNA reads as TGTGCCAGCAGTTTAATAATGGGTACGCAGTATTTT.

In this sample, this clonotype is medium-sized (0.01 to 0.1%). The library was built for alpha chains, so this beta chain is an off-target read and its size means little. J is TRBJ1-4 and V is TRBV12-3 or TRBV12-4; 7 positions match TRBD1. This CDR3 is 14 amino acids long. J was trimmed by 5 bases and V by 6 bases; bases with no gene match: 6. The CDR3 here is CASRPRGGNEKLFF. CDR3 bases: TGTGCCAGCAGGCCGAGAGGGGGCAATGAAAAACTGTTTTTT.

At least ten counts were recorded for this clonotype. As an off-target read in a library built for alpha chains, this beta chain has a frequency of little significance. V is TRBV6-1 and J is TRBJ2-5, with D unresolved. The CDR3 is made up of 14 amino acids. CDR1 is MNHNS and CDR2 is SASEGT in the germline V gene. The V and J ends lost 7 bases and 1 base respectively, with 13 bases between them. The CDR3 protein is CASKKGPFQETQYF. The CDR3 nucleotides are TGTGCCAGCAAAAAAGGACCTTTCCAAGAGACCCAGTACTTC.

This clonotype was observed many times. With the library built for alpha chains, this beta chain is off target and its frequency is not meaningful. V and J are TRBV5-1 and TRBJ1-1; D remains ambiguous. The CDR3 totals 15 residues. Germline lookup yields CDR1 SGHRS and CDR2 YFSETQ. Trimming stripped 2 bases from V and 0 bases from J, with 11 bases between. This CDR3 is CASSFSPFMNTEAFF. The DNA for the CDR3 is TGCGCCAGCAGCTTCTCCCCCTTCATGAACACTGAAGCTTTCTTT.

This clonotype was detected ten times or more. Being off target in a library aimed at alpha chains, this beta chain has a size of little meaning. The CDR3 loop is CASSLWGGYEQYF. The CDR3 DNA follows: TGTGCCAGCAGTTTATGGGGGGGCTACGAGCAGTACTTC. The chain couples TRBV12-3 or TRBV12-4 to TRBJ2-7; 7 positions agree with TRBD2. The CDR3 contains 13 residues. V lost 2 bases to trimming and J lost 3 bases; unmatched junction nucleotides: 1.

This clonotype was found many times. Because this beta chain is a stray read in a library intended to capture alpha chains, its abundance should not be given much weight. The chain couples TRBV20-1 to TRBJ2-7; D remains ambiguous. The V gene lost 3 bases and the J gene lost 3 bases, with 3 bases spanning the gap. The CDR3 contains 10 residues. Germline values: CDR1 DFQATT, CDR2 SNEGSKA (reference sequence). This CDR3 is CSASDYEQYF. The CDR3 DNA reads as TGCAGTGCTAGCGACTACGAGCAGTACTTC.

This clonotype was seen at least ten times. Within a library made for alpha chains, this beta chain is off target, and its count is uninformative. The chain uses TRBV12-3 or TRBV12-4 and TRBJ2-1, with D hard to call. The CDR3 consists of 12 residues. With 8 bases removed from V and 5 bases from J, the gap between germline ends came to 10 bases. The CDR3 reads CASGETDNEQFF. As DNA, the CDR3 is TGTGCCAGCGGTGAGACGGACAATGAGCAGTTCTTC.

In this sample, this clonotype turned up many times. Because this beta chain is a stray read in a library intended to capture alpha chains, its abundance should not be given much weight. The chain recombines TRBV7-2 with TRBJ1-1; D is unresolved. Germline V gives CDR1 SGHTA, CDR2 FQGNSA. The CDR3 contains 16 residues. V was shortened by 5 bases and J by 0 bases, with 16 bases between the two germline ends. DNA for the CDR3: TGTGCCAGCAGCAGGTACGGGGTAGGGCTGAACACTGAAGCTTTCTTT. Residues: CASSRYGVGLNTEAFF.

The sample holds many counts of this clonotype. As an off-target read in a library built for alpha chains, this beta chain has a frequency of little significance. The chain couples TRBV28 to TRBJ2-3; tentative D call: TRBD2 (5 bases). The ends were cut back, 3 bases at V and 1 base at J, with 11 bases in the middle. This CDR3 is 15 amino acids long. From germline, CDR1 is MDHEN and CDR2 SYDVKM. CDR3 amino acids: CASSLGGSGTDTQYF. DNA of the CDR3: TGTGCCAGCAGTTTGGGTGGGAGCGGCACAGATACGCAGTATTTT. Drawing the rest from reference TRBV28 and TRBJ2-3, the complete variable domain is DVKVTQSSRYLVKRTGEKVFLECVQDMDHENMFWYRQDPGLGLRLIYFSYDVKMKEKGDIPEGYSVSREKKERFSLILESASTNQTSMYLCASSLGGSGTDTQYFGPGTRLTVL.

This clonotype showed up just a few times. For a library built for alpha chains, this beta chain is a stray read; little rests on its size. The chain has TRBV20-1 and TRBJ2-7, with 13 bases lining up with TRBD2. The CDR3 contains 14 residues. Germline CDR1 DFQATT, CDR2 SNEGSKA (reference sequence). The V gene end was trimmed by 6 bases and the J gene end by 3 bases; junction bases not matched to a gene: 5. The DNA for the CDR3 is TGCAGTGCGGTGACTAGCGGGGGGATCTACGAGCAGTACTTC. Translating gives CSAVTSGGIYEQYF.

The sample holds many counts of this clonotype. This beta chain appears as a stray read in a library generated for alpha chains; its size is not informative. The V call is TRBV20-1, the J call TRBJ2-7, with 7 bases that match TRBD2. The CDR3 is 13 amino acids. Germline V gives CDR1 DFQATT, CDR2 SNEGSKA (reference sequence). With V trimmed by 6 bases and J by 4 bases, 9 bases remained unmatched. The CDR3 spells CSARTGGGYEQYF. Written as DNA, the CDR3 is TGCAGTGCCAGGACTGGCGGGGGATACGAGCAGTACTTC.

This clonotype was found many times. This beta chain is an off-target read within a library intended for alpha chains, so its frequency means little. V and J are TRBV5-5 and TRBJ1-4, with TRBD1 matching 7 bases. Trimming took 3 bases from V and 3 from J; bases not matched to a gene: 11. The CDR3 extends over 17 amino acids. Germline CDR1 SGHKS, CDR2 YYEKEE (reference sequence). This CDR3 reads CASSWDQGGAANEKLFF. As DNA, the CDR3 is TGTGCCAGCAGCTGGGATCAGGGGGGTGCAGCTAATGAAAAACTGTTTTTT.

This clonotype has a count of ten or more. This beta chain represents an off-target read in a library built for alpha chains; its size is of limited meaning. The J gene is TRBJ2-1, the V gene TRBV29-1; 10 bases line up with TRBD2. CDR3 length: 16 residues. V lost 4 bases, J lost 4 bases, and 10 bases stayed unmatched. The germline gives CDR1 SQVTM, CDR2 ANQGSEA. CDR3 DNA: TGCAGCGTTGCCTCACTAGCGGGGACCCTATACAATGAGCAGTTCTTC. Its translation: CSVASLAGTLYNEQFF.

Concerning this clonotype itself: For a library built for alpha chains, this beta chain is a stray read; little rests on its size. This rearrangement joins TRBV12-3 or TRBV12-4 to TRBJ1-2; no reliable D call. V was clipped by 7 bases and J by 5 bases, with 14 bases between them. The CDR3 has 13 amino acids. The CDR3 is CASKNFLSYGYTF. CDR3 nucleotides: TGTGCCAGCAAGAACTTCCTCAGTTATGGCTACACCTTC.

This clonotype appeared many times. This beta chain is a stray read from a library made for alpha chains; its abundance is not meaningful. CDR3 coding DNA: TGCGCCAGCAGCCAACGGACTGGACTGCGCGATGAGCAGTTCTTC. It codes for CASSQRTGLRDEQFF. The rearrangement links TRBV4-1 to TRBJ2-1, with D perhaps matching TRBD2 (5 bases). CDR1 and CDR2 from the germline V gene are MGHRA and YSYEKL. Between the trimmed V and J ends, which lost 2 bases and 8 bases, there was a span of 16 bases. The CDR3 consists of 15 residues.

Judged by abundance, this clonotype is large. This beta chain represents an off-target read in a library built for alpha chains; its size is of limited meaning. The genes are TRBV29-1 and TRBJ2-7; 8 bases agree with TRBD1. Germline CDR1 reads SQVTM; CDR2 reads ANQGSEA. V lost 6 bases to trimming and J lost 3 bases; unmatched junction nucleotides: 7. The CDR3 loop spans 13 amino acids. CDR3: CSVAGTGHYEQYF. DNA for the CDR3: TGCAGCGTCGCCGGGACAGGACACTACGAGCAGTACTTC.

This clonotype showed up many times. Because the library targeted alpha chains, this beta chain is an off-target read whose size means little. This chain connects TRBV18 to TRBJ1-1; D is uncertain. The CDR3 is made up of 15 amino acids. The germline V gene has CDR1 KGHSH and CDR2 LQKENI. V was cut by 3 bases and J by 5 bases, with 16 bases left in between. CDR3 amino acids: CASSPLGEGWTEAFF. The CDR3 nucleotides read TGTGCCAGCTCACCCCTCGGGGAGGGATGGACTGAAGCTTTCTTT.

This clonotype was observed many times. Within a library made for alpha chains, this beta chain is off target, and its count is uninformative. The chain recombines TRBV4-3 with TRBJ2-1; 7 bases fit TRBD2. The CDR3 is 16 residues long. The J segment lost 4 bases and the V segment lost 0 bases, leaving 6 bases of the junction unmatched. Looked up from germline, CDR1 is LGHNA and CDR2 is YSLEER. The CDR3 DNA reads TGCGCCAGCAGCCAAGAAGGAAGCGGGGATTACAATGAGCAGTTCTTC. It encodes CASSQEGSGDYNEQFF.